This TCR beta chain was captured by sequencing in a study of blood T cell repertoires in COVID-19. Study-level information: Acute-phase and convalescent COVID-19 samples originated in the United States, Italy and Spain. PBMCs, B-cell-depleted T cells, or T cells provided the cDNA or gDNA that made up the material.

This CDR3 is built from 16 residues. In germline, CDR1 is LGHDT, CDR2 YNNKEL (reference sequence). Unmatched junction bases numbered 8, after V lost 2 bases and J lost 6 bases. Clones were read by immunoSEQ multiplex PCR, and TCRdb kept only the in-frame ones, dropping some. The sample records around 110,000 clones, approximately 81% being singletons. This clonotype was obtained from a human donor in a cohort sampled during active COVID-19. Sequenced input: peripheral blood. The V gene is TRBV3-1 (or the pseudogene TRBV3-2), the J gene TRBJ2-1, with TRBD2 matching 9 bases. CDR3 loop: CASSQLAGGPGNEQFF. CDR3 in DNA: TGTGCCAGCAGCCAACTTGCGGGAGGGCCAGGCAATGAGCAGTTCTTC.